This TCR beta chain was recorded in a study of T cell changes during pregnancy in multiple sclerosis. The repertoire was sequenced with immunoSEQ multiplex PCR; TCRdb's copy has only in-frame clones and lacks some. The top ten clones hold roughly 2.5% of a sample with tens of thousands of clones, 90% to 97% of them seen once. The sample in question was CD8+ T cells from peripheral blood mononuclear cells, obtained after pregnancy. This clonotype was sampled from a female donor with multiple sclerosis, enrolled in a pregnancy study.

CDR3 protein: CASRFLGDRVEDQPQHF. CDR3 coding DNA: TGTGCAAGTCGCTTTTTGGGTGACAGGGTGGAAGATCAGCCCCAGCATTTT. The rearrangement joins TRBV12-2 to TRBJ1-5; TRBD1 is the table's D call, not checked against the DNA. TRBV12-2 is termed a pseudogene. The CDR3 length is 17 residues.